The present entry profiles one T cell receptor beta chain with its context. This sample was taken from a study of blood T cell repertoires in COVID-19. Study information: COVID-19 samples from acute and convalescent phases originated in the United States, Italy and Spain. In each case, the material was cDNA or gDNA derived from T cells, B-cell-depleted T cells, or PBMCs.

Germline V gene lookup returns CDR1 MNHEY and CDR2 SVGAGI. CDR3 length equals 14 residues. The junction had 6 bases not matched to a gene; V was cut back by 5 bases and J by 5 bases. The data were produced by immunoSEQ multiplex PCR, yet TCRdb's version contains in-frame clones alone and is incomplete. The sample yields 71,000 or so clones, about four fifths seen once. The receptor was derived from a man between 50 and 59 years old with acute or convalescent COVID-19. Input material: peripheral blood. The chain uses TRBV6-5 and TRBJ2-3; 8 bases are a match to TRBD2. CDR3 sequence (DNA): TGTGCCAGCAGTCCGACGGGGGGGAAAGATACGCAGTATTTT. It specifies CASSPTGGKDTQYF.